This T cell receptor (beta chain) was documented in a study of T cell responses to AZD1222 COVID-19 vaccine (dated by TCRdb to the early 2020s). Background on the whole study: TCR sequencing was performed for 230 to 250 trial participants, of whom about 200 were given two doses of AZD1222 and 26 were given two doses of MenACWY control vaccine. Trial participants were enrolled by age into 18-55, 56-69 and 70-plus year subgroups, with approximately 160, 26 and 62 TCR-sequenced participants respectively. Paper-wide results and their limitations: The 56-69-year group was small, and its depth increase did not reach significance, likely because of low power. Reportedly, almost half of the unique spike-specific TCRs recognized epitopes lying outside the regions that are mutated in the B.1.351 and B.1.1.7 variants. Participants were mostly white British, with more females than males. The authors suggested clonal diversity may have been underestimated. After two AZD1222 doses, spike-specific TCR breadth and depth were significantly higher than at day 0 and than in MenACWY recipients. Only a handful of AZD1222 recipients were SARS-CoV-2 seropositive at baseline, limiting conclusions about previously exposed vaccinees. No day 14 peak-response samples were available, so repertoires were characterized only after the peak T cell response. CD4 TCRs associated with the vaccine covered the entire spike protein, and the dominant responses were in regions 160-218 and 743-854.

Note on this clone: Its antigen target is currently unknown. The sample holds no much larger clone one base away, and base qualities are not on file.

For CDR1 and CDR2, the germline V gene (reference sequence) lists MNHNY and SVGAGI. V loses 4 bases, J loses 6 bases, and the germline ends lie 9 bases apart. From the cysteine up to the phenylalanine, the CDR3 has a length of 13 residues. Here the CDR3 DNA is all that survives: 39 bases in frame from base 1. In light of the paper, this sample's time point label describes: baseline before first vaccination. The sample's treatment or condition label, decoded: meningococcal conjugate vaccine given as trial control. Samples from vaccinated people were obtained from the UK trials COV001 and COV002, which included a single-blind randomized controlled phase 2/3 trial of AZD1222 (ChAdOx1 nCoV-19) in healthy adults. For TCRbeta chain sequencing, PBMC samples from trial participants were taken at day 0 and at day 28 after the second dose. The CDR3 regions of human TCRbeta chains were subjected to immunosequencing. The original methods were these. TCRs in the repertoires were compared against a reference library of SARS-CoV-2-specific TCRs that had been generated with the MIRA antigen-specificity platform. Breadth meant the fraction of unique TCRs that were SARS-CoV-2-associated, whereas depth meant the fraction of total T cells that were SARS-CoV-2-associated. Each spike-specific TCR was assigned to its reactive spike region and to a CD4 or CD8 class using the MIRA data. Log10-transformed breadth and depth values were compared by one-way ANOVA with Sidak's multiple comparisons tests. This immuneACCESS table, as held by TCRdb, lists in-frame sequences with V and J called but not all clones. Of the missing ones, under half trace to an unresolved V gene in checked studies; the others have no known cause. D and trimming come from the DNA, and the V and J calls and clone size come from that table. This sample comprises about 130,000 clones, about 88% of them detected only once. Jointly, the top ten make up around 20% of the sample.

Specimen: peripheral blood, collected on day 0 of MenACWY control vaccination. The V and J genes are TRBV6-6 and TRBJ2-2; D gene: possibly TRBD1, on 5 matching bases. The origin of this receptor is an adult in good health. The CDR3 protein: CASSSDSPGELFF. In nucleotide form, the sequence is TGTGCCAGCAGTTCCGACAGTCCCGGGGAGCTGTTTTTT.